What follows are 16 T cell receptor beta chains derived from one specimen sequenced in a study of blood T cells in healthy people across ages. A sample-barcoded 5' primer and a J-beta primer mix were used in a second PCR of about 7 to 12 cycles. A single record per CDR3 protein comes from TCRdb applying MiXCR to the 5' RACE reads. Of 1,800,000 or so distinct CDR3 sequences listed, about two fifths are singletons. Sequenced input: blood. The source is a human donor in good health.

V and J are TRBV14 and TRBJ2-1; TRBD2 matches 8 bases. Germline CDR1 and CDR2: SGHDN and FVKESK. The CDR3 sequence is 17 residues long. J lost 5 bases, V lost 3 bases, and 12 bases had no gene match. CDR3 sequence reads: CASSHSLTGGFDNEQFF. For the CDR3, the DNA is TGTGCCAGCAGCCACTCCCTCACGGGGGGGTTTGACAATGAGCAGTTCTTC.

This clonotype was counted between two and nine times. The chain recombines TRBV20-1 with TRBJ1-6; D is possibly TRBD1 (5 bases). Germline-derived CDR1 and CDR2 are DFQATT and SNEGSKA (reference sequence). The germline V and J ends were trimmed by 4 bases and 2 bases, with 12 bases remaining between them. CDR3 length: 15 residues. CDR3 residues: CSATGPEPYNSPLHF. The CDR3 DNA reads as TGCAGTGCTACAGGGCCAGAGCCCTATAATTCACCCCTCCACTTT.

This clonotype was seen at least ten times. CDR3: CASSPGTGVGYTF. The CDR3, as DNA: TGTGCCAGCAGTCCCGGGACAGGGGTCGGCTACACCTTC. The chain carries TRBV12-3 or TRBV12-4 and TRBJ1-2; 10 bases agree with TRBD1. J lost 8 bases, V lost 5 bases, and 5 bases had no gene match. The CDR3 contains 13 residues.

This clonotype was recorded at least ten times. The genes are TRBV7-2 and TRBJ1-2, with 7 bases matching TRBD1. Germline-derived CDR1 and CDR2 are SGHTA and FQGNSA. This CDR3 is 13 amino acids long. V dropped 7 bases and J dropped 2; count of bases not matched to a gene: 4. The DNA of the CDR3 is TGTGCCAGCACCCGGGACAGAAACTATGGCTACACCTTC. Its protein is CASTRDRNYGYTF.

The genes are TRBV7-2 and TRBJ2-3; weak D call: TRBD1 (7 bases). V lost 1 base to trimming and J lost 4 bases, with 18 bases between them. Germline V CDR1 and CDR2: SGHTA, FQGNSA. The CDR3 loop spans 17 amino acids. CDR3 sequence reads: CASSLGQGGPGADTQYF. DNA of the CDR3: TGTGCCAGCAGCTTAGGACAGGGAGGCCCAGGGGCAGATACGCAGTATTTT. Based on the CDR3 plus reference TRBV7-2 and TRBJ2-3, the full variable domain is GAGVSQSPSNKVTEKGKDVELRCDPISGHTALYWYRQSLGQGLEFLIYFQGNSAPDKSGLPSDRFSAERTGGSVSTLTIQRTQQEDSAVYLCASSLGQGGPGADTQYFGPGTRLTVL.

This clonotype was seen a few times. As DNA, the CDR3 is TGCGCCAGCAGCAGACAGGGACAGACAGATACGCAGTATTTT. It codes for CASSRQGQTDTQYF. The chain combines TRBV5-1 with TRBJ2-3, with TRBD1 identical over 7 bases. J lost 3 bases, V lost 4 bases, and 5 bases had no gene match. The CDR3 extends over 14 amino acids. Germline V gene lookup returns CDR1 SGHRS and CDR2 YFSETQ.

CDR3 in DNA: TGTGCCAGCAGCACCGGGACAGGGGGCAGGGAGCAGTACTTC. This translates into CASSTGTGGREQYF. The chain recombines TRBV6-5 with TRBJ2-5; 12 bases match TRBD1. The CDR3 spans 14 residues. Germline trimming cut 6 bases from V and 11 bases from J; bases unmatched to any gene: 10. Germline V gene lookup returns CDR1 MNHEY and CDR2 SVGAGI.

CDR3 sequence reads: CASSLVGQPSTEAFF. The CDR3 bases are TGTGCCAGCAGCTTAGTGGGACAGCCGTCCACTGAAGCTTTCTTT. This chain joins TRBV7-3 and TRBJ1-1; TRBD1 matches at 7 bases. The germline gives CDR1 SGHTA, CDR2 FQGTGA. V was pared by 2 bases and J by 4 bases, with 7 bases of the junction left unmatched. The CDR3 has 15 amino acids.

The sample holds many counts of this clonotype. V and J are TRBV4-3 and TRBJ1-4; the match to TRBD1 covers 7 bases. V trimming: 3 bases; J trimming: 4 bases; junction bases outside the gene matches: 2. Germline values: CDR1 LGHNA, CDR2 YSLEER. The CDR3 covers 14 residues. CDR3 coding DNA: TGCGCCAGCAGCCAGGGGACAGTTAATGAAAAACTGTTTTTT. Protein product: CASSQGTVNEKLFF.

This clonotype turned up a few times. In DNA form, the CDR3 reads TGCGCCAGCAGCCATCAACAGGGGCGGACAGATACGCAGTATTTT. This sequence encodes CASSHQQGRTDTQYF. J is TRBJ2-3 and V is TRBV4-3; 7 positions match TRBD1. Germline assignment: CDR1 LGHNA and CDR2 YSLEER. The V and J ends lost 3 bases and 3 bases, in that order; junction bases with no gene match: 6. CDR3 size: 15 residues.

The chain is built from TRBV12-3 or TRBV12-4 and TRBJ1-2, with 10 bases identical to TRBD1. V was pared by 6 bases and J by 4 bases, with 11 bases of the junction left unmatched. The CDR3 spans 16 residues. CDR3 in DNA: TGTGCCAGCAGCAAGGGGACAGGGGATGATGGCTATGGCTACACCTTC. It codes for CASSKGTGDDGYGYTF.

The V call is TRBV20-1, the J call TRBJ1-6; tentatively, D is TRBD1 (5 bases). CDR3 size: 15 residues. V lost 5 bases and J lost 1, with 12 bases in between. Germline V gene data show CDR1 as DFQATT and CDR2 as SNEGSKA (reference sequence). CDR3 amino acids: CSARFRASYNSPLHF. The CDR3 bases are TGCAGTGCTCGTTTCAGGGCGTCCTATAATTCACCCCTCCACTTT.

J is TRBJ1-5 and V is TRBV28; 9 nucleotides align to TRBD1. CDR1 and CDR2 (germline): MDHEN, SYDVKM. The CDR3 length is 12 residues. J was trimmed by 6 bases and V by 6 bases; bases with no gene match: 0. The CDR3 loop reads CASRTGGQPQHF. The CDR3 DNA reads as TGTGCCAGCAGGACAGGGGGTCAGCCCCAGCATTTT.

This rearrangement joins TRBV7-2 to TRBJ2-1; possibly TRBD1 for D (6 bases). Germline CDR1 reads SGHTA; CDR2 reads FQGNSA. CDR3 length: 12 residues. Between the trimmed V and J ends, which lost 1 base and 12 bases, there was a span of 10 bases. CDR3 DNA: TGTGCCAGCAGCTTAGGAAAAGGGGGGCAGTTCTTC. It encodes CASSLGKGGQFF.

The chain carries TRBV5-1 and TRBJ2-7; weak D call: TRBD2 (5 bases). The CDR3 spans 16 residues. CDR1 and CDR2 (germline): SGHRS, YFSETQ. The V end was cut by 1 base, the J end by 1 base, with 15 bases between. CDR3 DNA sequence: TGCGCCAGCAGCTTGAACCCGAGTGAGCGGTCCTACGAGCAGTACTTC. Amino acids: CASSLNPSERSYEQYF. The full variable domain, completed using reference TRBV5-1 and TRBJ2-7, is KAGVTQTPRYLIKTRGQQVTLSCSPISGHRSVSWYQQTPGQGLQFLFEYFSETQRNKGNFPGRFSGRQFSNSRSEMNVSTLELGDSALYLCASSLNPSERSYEQYFGPGTRLTVT.

CDR3 sequence: CASSRDGPSSAYNEQFF. Written as DNA, the CDR3 is TGCGCCAGCAGCCGCGATGGTCCCTCCTCAGCCTACAATGAGCAGTTCTTC. V and J are TRBV5-1 and TRBJ2-1; D is ambiguous. There are 17 residues in the CDR3. The V gene lost 4 bases and the J gene lost 2 bases, with 19 bases spanning the gap. The germline gives CDR1 SGHRS, CDR2 YFSETQ. Based on the CDR3 plus reference TRBV5-1 and TRBJ2-1, the full variable domain is KAGVTQTPRYLIKTRGQQVTLSCSPISGHRSVSWYQQTPGQGLQFLFEYFSETQRNKGNFPGRFSGRQFSNSRSEMNVSTLELGDSALYLCASSRDGPSSAYNEQFFGPGTRLTVL.